The clone carrying this T cell receptor (beta chain) was counted at least ten times. The data were taken from a study of T cells in Graves' hyperthyroidism and ophthalmopathy. The V and J ends lost 3 bases and 0 bases, in that order; junction bases with no gene match: 7. CDR3 length equals 17 residues. The investigators amplified TCR beta CDR3 regions from RNA transcripts. The study used the HTBI primer set for a first-round RT-PCR of the TCR CDR3. MiXCR, run by TCRdb on the multiplex PCR reads, gives a single entry per CDR3 protein. The data show around 340,000 distinct CDR3 sequences, about a sixth seen once.

This chain joins TRBV12-3 or TRBV12-4 and TRBJ2-7, with 11 bases identical to TRBD2. The clonotype comes from a woman aged 40 to 49 with Graves' ophthalmopathy. The sequenced sample consisted of blood. Here the CDR3 reads CASSFNVGLAASYEQYF. CDR3 coding DNA: TGTGCCAGCAGTTTTAATGTGGGACTAGCGGCCTCCTACGAGCAGTACTTC.